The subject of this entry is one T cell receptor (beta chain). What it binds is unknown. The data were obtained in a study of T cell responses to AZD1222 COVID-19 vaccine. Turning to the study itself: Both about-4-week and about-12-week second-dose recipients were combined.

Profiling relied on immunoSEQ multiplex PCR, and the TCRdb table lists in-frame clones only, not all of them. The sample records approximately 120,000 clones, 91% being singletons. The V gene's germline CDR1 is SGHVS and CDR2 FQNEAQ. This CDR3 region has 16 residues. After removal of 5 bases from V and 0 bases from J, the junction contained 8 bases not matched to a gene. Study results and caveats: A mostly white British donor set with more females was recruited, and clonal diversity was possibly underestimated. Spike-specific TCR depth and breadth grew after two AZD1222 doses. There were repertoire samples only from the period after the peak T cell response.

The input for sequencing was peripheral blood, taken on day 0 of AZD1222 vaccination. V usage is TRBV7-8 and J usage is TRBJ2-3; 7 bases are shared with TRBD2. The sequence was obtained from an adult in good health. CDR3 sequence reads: CASSHHRGVSTDTQYF. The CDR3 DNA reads TGTGCCAGCAGCCACCACCGGGGGGTTAGCACAGATACGCAGTATTTT.